These T cell receptor beta chains were read from a single sample in a study of T cell clonotyping in hematopoietic cell transplantation. Sequencing was performed with immunoSEQ multiplex PCR; in TCRdb, only in-frame clones are kept and a portion is missing. The sample holds more than 40,000 clones, about 95% seen once. The sequencing input was peripheral blood mononuclear cells. The receptors originated from a man aged 30-40 years in good health. Some clones in this sample may be carry-over from other donors' samples. CDR3s include the opening cysteine and the closing phenylalanine or tryptophan. The D gene is left open where the match is weak. A clone size is listed for some rows: how often the clone was seen (once, few, many), or a class if it is expanded.

CDR3 DNA: TGTGCCTGGAACCCCGTCGAAGCTTTCTTT
CDR3 protein: CAWNPVEAFF
clone size: .
V gene: TRBV30
D gene: .
J gene: TRBJ1-1

CDR3 DNA: TGTGCCAGCAGCGTAGATGCGACTAGCGGCTTCGGGGGGTCAGATACGCAGTATTTT
CDR3 protein: CASSVDATSGFGGSDTQYF
clone size: .
V gene: TRBV9
D gene: TRBD2
J gene: TRBJ2-3

CDR3 DNA: TGTGCCAGCAGCCCGCCGGACCGGGGAGAGACCCAGTACTTC
CDR3 protein: CASSPPDRGETQYF
clone size: .
V gene: TRBV9
D gene: .
J gene: TRBJ2-5

CDR3 DNA: TGTGCCAGCAGTGTAGCGGAGTCCTACGAGCAGTACTTC
CDR3 protein: CASSVAESYEQYF
clone size: .
V gene: TRBV9
D gene: .
J gene: TRBJ2-7

CDR3 DNA: TGTGCCAGCCTGACCGGGACCGCGAATTCACCCCTCCACTTT
CDR3 protein: CASLTGTANSPLHF
clone size: .
V gene: TRBV6-1
D gene: .
J gene: TRBJ1-6

CDR3 DNA: TGTGCCAGTAGCCATTGGGACCCCTACACGAAGGAGCAGTTCTTC
CDR3 protein: CASSHWDPYTKEQFF
clone size: .
V gene: TRBV19
D gene: .
J gene: TRBJ2-1

CDR3 DNA: TGTGCCAGTCGGGTGGGACAGGCCAATTCACCCCTCCACTTT
CDR3 protein: CASRVGQANSPLHF
clone size: once
V gene: TRBV28
D gene: TRBD1
J gene: TRBJ1-6

CDR3 DNA: TGTGCCAGCAGCTTAGGTACACCGGGCCCCGGGAACACTGAAGCTTTCTTT
CDR3 protein: CASSLGTPGPGNTEAFF
clone size: .
V gene: TRBV13
D gene: .
J gene: TRBJ1-1

CDR3 DNA: TGTGCCAGCAGCCTGGACGGGAGGTATGGCTACACCTTC
CDR3 protein: CASSLDGRYGYTF
clone size: .
V gene: TRBV14
D gene: .
J gene: TRBJ1-2

CDR3 DNA: TGTGGAGCGGGGGGAAGCTCCTACGAGCAGTACTTC
CDR3 protein: CGAGGSSYEQYF
clone size: .
V gene: TRBV7-9
D gene: TRBD2
J gene: TRBJ2-7

CDR3 DNA: TGTGCCAGCCAAGGGACCACAGATACGCAGTATTTT
CDR3 protein: CASQGTTDTQYF
clone size: .
V gene: TRBV6-5
D gene: .
J gene: TRBJ2-3

CDR3 DNA: TGTGCCTGGAGTGGGACAGCCTACACCTTC
CDR3 protein: CAWSGTAYTF
clone size: .
V gene: TRBV30
D gene: .
J gene: TRBJ1-2

CDR3 DNA: TGCAGCGTTAGACCACTAGCGGGGGACACAGATACGCAGTATTTT
CDR3 protein: CSVRPLAGDTDTQYF
clone size: .
V gene: TRBV29-1
D gene: TRBD2
J gene: TRBJ2-3

CDR3 DNA: TGTGCCAGCAGCTTAGTCGCAGGGGTCGGCTACACCTTC
CDR3 protein: CASSLVAGVGYTF
clone size: .
V gene: TRBV11-2
D gene: .
J gene: TRBJ1-2

CDR3 DNA: TGTGCCAGCAGCTTTACCCCCAGCCAATGCTCCTACGAGCAGTACTTC
CDR3 protein: CASSFTPSQCSYEQYF
clone size: .
V gene: TRBV7-4
D gene: .
J gene: TRBJ2-7

CDR3 DNA: TGTGCCAGCAGTGACGGGGCCCGGGGAGAGCCGGGGTTATACTATGGCTACACCTTC
CDR3 protein: CASSDGARGEPGLYYGYTF
clone size: .
V gene: TRBV6-1
D gene: .
J gene: TRBJ1-2